These T cell receptor beta chains were read from a single sample in a study of PD-L1 blockade in urothelial cancer. Clones were read by immunoSEQ multiplex PCR, and TCRdb kept only the in-frame ones, dropping some. The sample yields 30,000 to 40,000 clones, roughly a third seen once. The sample consisted of tumor tissue, taken before atezolizumab (anti-PD-L1) treatment. These receptors originate from a man in his 60s with urothelial cancer. CDR3s leave out the opening cysteine and the closing phenylalanine or tryptophan. Fields, in order: J gene, clone size, V gene, CDR3 protein. Clone size appears in some rows only: once, few, many, or a class for an expanded clone.

>TRBJ1-1|few|TRBV27
ASSPGQRPTEAF
>TRBJ1-2|NA|TRBV28
ASSAIDSYGYT
>TRBJ1-6|NA|TRBV9
ASSSSGRDSPLH
>TRBJ2-3|NA|TRBV11-3
ASSLVGQGSDTQY
>TRBJ2-3|NA|TRBV6-8
ASRVTLSTDTQY
>TRBJ2-6|NA|TRBV18
ASSSLPSPAGANVLT
>TRBJ2-7|few|TRBV10-3
AILRGRASYEQY
>TRBJ1-1|NA|TRBV29-1
SVAGHTMNTEAF
>TRBJ2-7|many|TRBV1
ASSQDTGTPYEQY
>TRBJ2-3|few|TRBV11-3
ASSLRGQGAVAQY
>TRBJ2-2|NA|TRBV12-5
ASGEGAIVTGELF
>TRBJ1-2|many|TRBV11-3
ASSLDGVRSGYT
>TRBJ1-5|NA|TRBV19
ASSIGTGYQPQH
>TRBJ1-5|NA|TRBV30
AWTGQPNQPQH
>TRBJ2-7|NA|TRBV28
ASKAGDNYEQY
>TRBJ2-7|NA|TRBV28
ASSSQGVGRGEQY
>TRBJ2-1|few|TRBV11-3
ASSLRTSGMMNEQF
>TRBJ1-1|NA|TRBV19
ASSRGGGTEAF
>TRBJ2-5|NA|TRBV10-3
AISEVAGGPGTQY
>TRBJ2-2|many|TRBV6-8
ASRRNTGELF
>TRBJ1-2|NA|TRBV30
AWSETGGDGYT
>TRBJ2-2|few|TRBV4-1
ASSREGWNTGELF
>TRBJ1-2|NA|TRBV25-1
ASSELMGQGPDNYGYT
>TRBJ2-5|NA|TRBV19
ASSSLGESAGETQY
>TRBJ2-6|NA|TRBV28
ASSLSGGHPLGANVLT
>TRBJ2-2|NA|TRBV10-3
AISEYGRDTGELF
>TRBJ1-2|few|TRBV9
ASSVGEQRTLGNYGYT
>TRBJ2-7|many|TRBV6-8
ASGQGTSSYEQY
>TRBJ1-2|few|TRBV6-8
ASSSMGGSYGYT
>TRBJ1-5|NA|TRBV7-6
ASSLSLGGFRQPQH
>TRBJ2-3|NA|TRBV25-1
ASSDSTDTQY
>TRBJ1-1|NA|TRBV5-1
ASTRGGRALNTEAF
>TRBJ2-1|NA|TRBV6-8
ASSPWTSGTNEQF
>TRBJ2-7|NA|TRBV18
ASSPYGDEQY
>TRBJ2-7|once|TRBV10-2
ASSEPSGSSYEQY
>TRBJ1-4|NA|TRBV19
ASSNRGTNGEKLF
>TRBJ2-1|few|TRBV28
ASSPRTSPRDEQF
>TRBJ1-2|few|TRBV6-8
ASLTGGISYGYT
>TRBJ2-1|NA|TRBV19
ASSKRGQGNYNEQF
>TRBJ1-1|NA|TRBV25-1
ASSEYRDNTEAF
>TRBJ2-7|few|TRBV2
ASTVGQGDEQY
>TRBJ2-2|NA|TRBV18
ASSPRAPAGTNTGELF
>TRBJ1-2|few|TRBV7-7
ASSLSGQGPGYT
>TRBJ1-1|few|TRBV9
ASSRDSRMNTEAF
>TRBJ2-2|many|TRBV2
ASKASGTNTGELF
>TRBJ1-1|NA|TRBV6-8
ASSYFDTGEAF
>TRBJ2-7|NA|TRBV14
ASSQVLANEQY
>TRBJ2-3|few|TRBV2
ASSRTGGTDTQY
>TRBJ2-3|many|TRBV6-8
ASSTSGGADTQY
>TRBJ1-5|NA|TRBV28
ASSVPRQGKPQH
>TRBJ2-5|NA|TRBV6-8
ASSVGLAARETQY
>TRBJ1-4|few|TRBV15
ATSRVESGQSGKLF
>TRBJ2-3|NA|TRBV18
ASSATSGRANTQY